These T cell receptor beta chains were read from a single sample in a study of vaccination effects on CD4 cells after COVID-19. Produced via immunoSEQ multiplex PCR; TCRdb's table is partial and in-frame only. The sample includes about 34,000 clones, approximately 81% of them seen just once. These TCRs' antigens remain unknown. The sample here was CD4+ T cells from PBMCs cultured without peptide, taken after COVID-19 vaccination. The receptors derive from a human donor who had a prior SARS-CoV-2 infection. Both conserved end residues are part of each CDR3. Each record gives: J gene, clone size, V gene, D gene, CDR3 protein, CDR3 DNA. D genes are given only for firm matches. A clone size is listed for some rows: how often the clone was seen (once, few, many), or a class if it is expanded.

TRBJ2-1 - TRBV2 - CATMPGLTMNNEQFF TGTGCCACCATGCCGGGACTCACCATGAACAATGAGCAGTTCTTC
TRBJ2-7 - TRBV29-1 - CSAATSYEQYF TGCAGCGCGGCCACCTCCTACGAGCAGTACTTC
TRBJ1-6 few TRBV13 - CASSSTGRALHF TGTGCCAGCAGCTCAACAGGGAGGGCCCTCCACTTT
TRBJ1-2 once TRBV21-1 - CANPRANYGYTF TGTGCCAATCCACGGGCTAACTATGGCTACACCTTC
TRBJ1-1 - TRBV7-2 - CASSWAYTEAFF TGTGCCAGCAGCTGGGCCTACACTGAAGCTTTCTTT
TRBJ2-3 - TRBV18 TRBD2 CASSPLRSSGGVTDTQYF TGTGCCAGCTCACCTCTACGGTCCAGCGGGGGGGTCACAGATACGCAGTATTTT
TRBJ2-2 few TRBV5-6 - CASSLEAEGRHTGELFF TGTGCCAGCAGCTTGGAGGCAGAGGGACGACACACCGGGGAGCTGTTTTTT
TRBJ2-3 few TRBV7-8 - CASSFGEISTDTQYF TGTGCCAGCAGCTTTGGGGAGATCAGCACAGATACGCAGTATTTT
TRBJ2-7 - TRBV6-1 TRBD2 CASSEGLAGVGEQYF TGTGCCAGCAGTGAAGGACTAGCGGGAGTTGGCGAGCAGTACTTC
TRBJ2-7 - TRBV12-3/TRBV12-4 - CASSIRDGYEQYF TGTGCCAGCAGTATCCGGGACGGCTACGAGCAGTACTTC
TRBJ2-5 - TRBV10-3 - CAISVSGTAQETQYF TGTGCCATCAGTGTCTCCGGGACCGCCCAAGAGACCCAGTACTTC
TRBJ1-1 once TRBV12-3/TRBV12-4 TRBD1 CASTRDRGTEAFF TGTGCCAGCACCCGGGACAGGGGAACTGAAGCTTTCTTT
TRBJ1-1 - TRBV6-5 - CASRPNEGIEAFF TGTGCCAGCAGGCCAAATGAGGGGATTGAAGCTTTCTTT
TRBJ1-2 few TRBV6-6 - CASSARGGGYGYTF TGTGCCAGCAGTGCCCGGGGAGGTGGCTATGGCTACACCTTC
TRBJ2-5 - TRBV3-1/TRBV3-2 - CASSQGRRSQETQYF TGTGCCAGCAGCCAAGGACGGCGGAGCCAAGAGACCCAGTACTTC
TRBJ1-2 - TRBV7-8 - CASSSNLSPSGSYGYTF TGTGCCAGCAGCTCCAATCTCAGTCCGAGCGGATCCTATGGCTACACCTTC
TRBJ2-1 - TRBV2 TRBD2 CASKRRGDYNEQFF TGTGCCAGCAAACGGCGGGGGGACTACAATGAGCAGTTCTTC
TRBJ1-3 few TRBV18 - CASSPTGPPSGNTIYF TGTGCCAGCTCACCGACCGGGCCGCCGTCTGGAAACACCATATATTTT
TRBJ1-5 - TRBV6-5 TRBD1 CASRGQGNQPQHF TGTGCCAGCAGGGGACAGGGTAATCAGCCCCAGCATTTT
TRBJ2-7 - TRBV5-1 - CASSLPRGGSSYEQYF TGCGCCAGCAGCCTGCCCCGGGGTGGTTCTTCCTACGAGCAGTACTTC